These T cell receptor beta chains were read from a single sample in a study of fetal regulatory T cell absence and autoimmunity. Here immunoSEQ multiplex PCR was the method, and the copy in TCRdb shows in-frame clones only, minus some. There are 85,000 to 100,000 clones in the sample; 72% occur only once, and approximately 1.9% lies in the top ten. The source material was pancreas tissue. These receptors all come from a male donor with IPEX syndrome. Both conserved end residues are part of each CDR3. A D gene is named only where the DNA matches it firmly. Size tells how often a clone was seen (once, few, many) or the class of an expanded clone, and some rows leave it out.

D gene	V gene	J gene	clone size	CDR3 DNA	CDR3 protein
.	TRBV4-2	TRBJ2-1	few	TGTGCCAGCAGCCAAGTGTCGTCTAGGGAGCAGTTCTTC	CASSQVSSREQFF
TRBD2	TRBV5-6	TRBJ2-3	.	TGTGCCAGCAGCTTGGCCGGGACTAGGGAGGAAGATACGCAGTATTTT	CASSLAGTREEDTQYF
.	TRBV9	TRBJ1-2	.	TGTGCCAGCAGCGGAGACGGCCCCGGGGTGGGCTACACCTTC	CASSGDGPGVGYTF
TRBD2	TRBV6-6	TRBJ2-7	.	TGTGCCAGCAGTTACCGGCTAGCGGGAGGGACCTACGAGCAGTACTTC	CASSYRLAGGTYEQYF
.	TRBV30	TRBJ1-6	few	TGTGCCTGGAGTGTAGGACATAATTCACCCCTCCACTTT	CAWSVGHNSPLHF
TRBD2	TRBV4-1	TRBJ2-1	.	TGCGCCAGCAGCCATTGGTCGGCAGCGGGAGTCAATGAGCAGTTCTTC	CASSHWSAAGVNEQFF
.	TRBV27	TRBJ1-5	once	TGTGCCAGCAGTCTGGACGGCAATCAGCCCCAGCATTTT	CASSLDGNQPQHF
TRBD2	TRBV10-3	TRBJ2-5	.	TGTGCCATCAGTAGTACTAGCGGGAGGAGGGGAGAGACCCAGTACTTC	CAISSTSGRRGETQYF
.	TRBV4-1	TRBJ1-5	few	TGCGCCAGCAGCCAAGATCACCGAGCCCAGCATTTT	CASSQDHRAQHF
TRBD1	TRBV2	TRBJ2-3	few	TGTGCCAGCAGGGACAGGGCTTTGAGCACAGATACGCAGTATTTT	CASRDRALSTDTQYF
TRBD2	TRBV5-4	TRBJ2-3	.	TGTGCCAGCAGCTTGAGACTAGCGGGAGGGCCTGCCACAGATACGCAGTATTTT	CASSLRLAGGPATDTQYF
.	TRBV5-1	TRBJ1-1	.	TGCGCCAGCAGCTTGGTCGGGGACACTGAAGCTTTCTTT	CASSLVGDTEAFF
.	TRBV19	TRBJ1-5	.	TGTGCCAGTAGTACGACACCGGCGCAGCCCCAGCATTTT	CASSTTPAQPQHF
.	TRBV19	TRBJ1-2	few	TGTGCCAGTAGCACGATACAGGGAGCTCCCTTATATGGCTACACCTTC	CASSTIQGAPLYGYTF
TRBD2	TRBV14	TRBJ2-7	.	TGTGCCAGCAGCTTACTAGCGGGAGGCTACGAGCAGTACTTC	CASSLLAGGYEQYF
.	TRBV7-4	TRBJ2-7	.	TGTGCCAGCAGCCCCATTGGCAGCGGCACCTACGAGCAGTACTTC	CASSPIGSGTYEQYF
TRBD1	TRBV18	TRBJ1-2	few	TGTGCCAGCTCAGGGACAGGGGACGGCTACACCTTC	CASSGTGDGYTF
.	TRBV6-5	TRBJ1-2	.	TGTGCCAGCCTAACCCCAGGGACTAACTATGGCTACACCTTC	CASLTPGTNYGYTF
.	TRBV14	TRBJ1-4	.	TGTGCCAGCAGCCAAGATCCCGGTTACGAAAAACTGTTTTTT	CASSQDPGYEKLFF
.	TRBV10-3	TRBJ1-2	.	TGTGCCATCAGTGAGGAACTCCCGGGACTATCCTATGGCTACACCTTC	CAISEELPGLSYGYTF
.	TRBV9	TRBJ2-2	.	TGTGCCAGCAGCACCTGGGACTTTATAGAGTGGAACACCGGGGAGCTGTTTTTT	CASSTWDFIEWNTGELFF
.	TRBV5-1	TRBJ1-2	.	TGCGCCAGCAGCTTGGCAGGTTCGGGTTATGGCTACACCTTC	CASSLAGSGYGYTF
TRBD2	TRBV9	TRBJ2-1	.	TGTGCCAGCAGCGTAGGGACTAGCGGGGTAAATGAGCAGTTCTTC	CASSVGTSGVNEQFF
.	TRBV27	TRBJ2-2	.	TGTGCCAGCAGTTTATTCAGGCGGAACACCGGGGAGCTGTTTTTT	CASSLFRRNTGELFF
TRBD2	TRBV11-2	TRBJ2-3	.	TGTGCCAGCAGCTCCCGTCTGGGACTAGCGGGGCCTCGAGATACGCAGTATTTT	CASSSRLGLAGPRDTQYF
TRBD2	TRBV9	TRBJ2-1	.	TGTGCCAGCAGCGTAGCGCTAGCGGGAGGCGGTGAGCAGTTCTTC	CASSVALAGGGEQFF
TRBD2	TRBV18	TRBJ2-1	many	TGTGCCAGCTCACCACTAGCGGGCTCCTACAATGAGCAGTTCTTC	CASSPLAGSYNEQFF
.	TRBV20-1	TRBJ2-1	.	TGCAGTGCAGTATACAATGAGCAGTTCTTC	CSAVYNEQFF
TRBD2	TRBV10-3	TRBJ2-5	few	TGTGCCATCAGTGAGCGGGGGGGCGGTGAGACCCAGTACTTC	CAISERGGGETQYF
.	TRBV7-9	TRBJ2-3	.	TGTGCCAGCAGCTTAGCAGTGGCGGGCACAGATACGCAGTATTTT	CASSLAVAGTDTQYF
.	TRBV7-2	TRBJ2-2	few	TGTGCCAGCAGCTTAAGGACGGTGAACACCGGGGAGCTGTTTTTT	CASSLRTVNTGELFF
TRBD2	TRBV27	TRBJ2-3	.	TGTGCCAGCAGCGCAGCGGGAGGAAGAGATACGCAGTATTTT	CASSAAGGRDTQYF
.	TRBV23-1	TRBJ2-5	few	TGCGCCAGCAGCCAAAGGGTTGACACTCCGGAGACCCAGTACTTC	CASSQRVDTPETQYF
.	TRBV9	TRBJ1-1	once	TGTGCCAGCAGCACACGACCAGGGAACACTGAAGCTTTCTTT	CASSTRPGNTEAFF
.	TRBV18	TRBJ2-3	.	TGTGCCAGCTCACTAGTAGCAGCTAGCACAGATACGCAGTATTTT	CASSLVAASTDTQYF
.	TRBV10-3	TRBJ2-7	.	TGTGCCATCAGCGAGAGACTTACCACCTACGAGCAGTACTTC	CAISERLTTYEQYF
TRBD2	TRBV13	TRBJ2-7	.	TGTGCCAGCAGCTCCGAGCGGGGGCGCCCCTACGAGCAGTACTTC	CASSSERGRPYEQYF
TRBD2	TRBV5-1	TRBJ2-3	.	TGCGCCAGCAGCCTCGGGGGGTCCCCTTGGGCAGATACGCAGTATTTT	CASSLGGSPWADTQYF
TRBD2	TRBV12-5	TRBJ2-3	.	TGTGCTAGTGGTTTGGTAGCGACTAGCGGGGTCACAGATACGCAGTATTTT	CASGLVATSGVTDTQYF
.	TRBV2	TRBJ1-2	once	TGTGCCAGCAGTGAAGGAGGAGGGGGAAGCTATGGCTACACCTTC	CASSEGGGGSYGYTF
.	TRBV6-5	TRBJ2-7	.	TGTGCCCTGGGCGAGCAGTACTTC	CALGEQYF
.	TRBV6-1	TRBJ1-4	.	TGTGCCAGCAGTGAAGGGGCGAGGGCTGGCTATGAAAAACTGTTTTTT	CASSEGARAGYEKLFF
.	TRBV19	TRBJ2-7	.	TGTGCCAGTAGTATAACGGGCAGCGCCTACGAGCAGTACTTC	CASSITGSAYEQYF
.	TRBV5-4	TRBJ1-1	.	TGTGCCAGTTGGGGCGCGGGAAACACTGAAGCTTTCTTT	CASWGAGNTEAFF
.	TRBV11-3	TRBJ2-7	once	TGTGCCAGCAGCTTAGCCGGCTCCTACGAGCAGTACTTC	CASSLAGSYEQYF
TRBD2	TRBV7-9	TRBJ2-7	.	TGTGCCAGCAGCTTTCGGGGGCTAGCGGGAGAGCAGTACTTC	CASSFRGLAGEQYF
TRBD1	TRBV7-2	TRBJ1-5	.	TGTGCCAGCAGCTTTGGACAGGGTCAGCCCCAGCATTTT	CASSFGQGQPQHF
.	TRBV5-4	TRBJ1-1	.	TGTGCCAGCAGCTTGTCGTGGGGCACTGAAGCTTTCTTT	CASSLSWGTEAFF
.	TRBV29-1	TRBJ2-1	.	TGCAGCGTTGCGGGGGGCCAATACAATGAGCAGTTCTTC	CSVAGGQYNEQFF
.	TRBV10-2	TRBJ2-3	few	TGCGCCAGCAGTGATCAAGGGCGGGGCACAGATACGCAGTATTTT	CASSDQGRGTDTQYF
TRBD1	TRBV7-9	TRBJ1-5	few	TGTGCCAGCAGCGCTCCGGGACAGATTCAGCCCCAGCATTTT	CASSAPGQIQPQHF
TRBD2	TRBV7-8	TRBJ2-7	.	TGTGCCAGCAGCTTAGACCCGGGACTAGCGGCCGGGGGGTACGAGCAGTACTTC	CASSLDPGLAAGGYEQYF
TRBD2	TRBV7-9	TRBJ2-5	.	TGTGCCAGCAGCTTACTAGCGGGAGGTTTAGGAGAGACCCAGTACTTC	CASSLLAGGLGETQYF
.	TRBV4-1	TRBJ1-1	.	TGCGCCAGCAGGACAGGAAGCATGAACACTGAAGCTTTCTTT	CASRTGSMNTEAFF
.	TRBV6-5	TRBJ2-7	.	TGTGCCAGCAGTTACAGGGGGTTTTACGAGCAGTACTTC	CASSYRGFYEQYF
.	TRBV5-4	TRBJ1-2	.	TGTGCCAGCAGCTTGGGGGAGTGGAGGAAGGATGGCTACACCTTC	CASSLGEWRKDGYTF
TRBD2	TRBV5-1	TRBJ2-7	.	TGCGCCAGCAGCTCGCTAGCGGGTGGGTCGCCGAACTACGAGCAGTACTTC	CASSSLAGGSPNYEQYF